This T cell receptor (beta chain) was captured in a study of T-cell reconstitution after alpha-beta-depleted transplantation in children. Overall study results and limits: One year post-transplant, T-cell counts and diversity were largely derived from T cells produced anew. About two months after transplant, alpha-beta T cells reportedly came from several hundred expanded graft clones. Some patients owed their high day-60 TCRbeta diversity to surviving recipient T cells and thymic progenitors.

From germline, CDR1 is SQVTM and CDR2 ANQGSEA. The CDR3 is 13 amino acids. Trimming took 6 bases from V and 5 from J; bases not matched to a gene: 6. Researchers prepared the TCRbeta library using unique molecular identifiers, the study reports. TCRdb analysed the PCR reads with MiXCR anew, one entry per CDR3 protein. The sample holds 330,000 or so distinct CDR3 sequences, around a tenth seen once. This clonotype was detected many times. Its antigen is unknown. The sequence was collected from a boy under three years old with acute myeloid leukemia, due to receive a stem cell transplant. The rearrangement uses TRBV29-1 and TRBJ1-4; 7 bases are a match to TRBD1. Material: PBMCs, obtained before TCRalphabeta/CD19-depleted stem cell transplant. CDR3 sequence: CSVTGTDNEKLFF. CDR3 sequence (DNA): TGCAGCGTAACCGGGACAGACAATGAAAAACTGTTTTTT. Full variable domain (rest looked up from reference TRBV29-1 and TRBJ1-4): SAVISQKPSRDICQRGTSLTIQCQVDSQVTMMFWYRQQPGQSLTLIATANQGSEATYESGFVIDKFPISRPNLTFSTLTVSNMSPEDSSIYLCSVTGTDNEKLFFGSGTQLSVL.